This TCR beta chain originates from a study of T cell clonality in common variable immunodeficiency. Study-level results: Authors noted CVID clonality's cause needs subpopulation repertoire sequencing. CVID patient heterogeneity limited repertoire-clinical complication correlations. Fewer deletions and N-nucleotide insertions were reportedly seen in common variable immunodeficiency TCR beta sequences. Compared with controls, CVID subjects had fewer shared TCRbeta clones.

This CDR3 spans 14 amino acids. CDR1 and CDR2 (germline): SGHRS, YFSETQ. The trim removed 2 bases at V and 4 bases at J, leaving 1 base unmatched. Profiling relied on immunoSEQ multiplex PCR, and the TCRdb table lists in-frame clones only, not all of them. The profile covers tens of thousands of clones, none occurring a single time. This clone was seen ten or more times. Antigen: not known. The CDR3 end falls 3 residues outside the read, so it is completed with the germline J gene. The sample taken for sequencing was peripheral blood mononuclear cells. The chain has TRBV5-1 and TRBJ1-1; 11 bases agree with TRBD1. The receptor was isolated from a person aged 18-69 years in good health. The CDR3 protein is CASSFGQGATEAFF. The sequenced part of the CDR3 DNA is TGCGCCAGCAGCTTTGGACAGGGGGCCACTGAA.